The 29 T cell receptor beta chains below were found in one sample sequenced in a study of vaccination effects on CD4 cells after COVID-19. Assay used: immunoSEQ multiplex PCR; TCRdb lists only in-frame clones, some missing. The sample carries 65,000 or so clones, roughly 76% recorded once. Their antigens are not known. Viral peptide pool expansion of antigen-specific CD4+ T cells preceded sequencing in the ViraFEST assay. Researchers isolated CD4+ T cells once about 11 days of culture had elapsed. Vaccinated recipients, who were negative for nucleocapsid antibodies, had no history of SARS-CoV-2 infection. The sample was CD4+ T cells from PBMCs cultured with HCoV-NL63 spike peptides, taken before COVID-19 vaccination. These receptors were taken from a human donor who received a COVID-19 vaccine.

V and J are TRBV5-1 and TRBJ2-2, with no clear D. The CDR3 covers 12 residues. Germline loops: CDR1 SGHRS, CDR2 YFSETQ. Trimming shortened V by 4 bases and J by 6 bases, and 7 bases separated the two germline ends. CDR3 DNA sequence: TGCGCCAGCAGCCATGGCGCCGGGGAGCTGTTTTTT. Protein product: CASSHGAGELFF.

This CDR3 is CSARAPGGYTF. The CDR3 coding sequence is TGCAGTGCCAGGGCCCCGGGGGGCTACACCTTC. The chain links TRBV20-1 to TRBJ1-2, with D possibly TRBD1 on 5 matching bases. The germline V and J ends were trimmed by 6 bases and 8 bases, with 13 bases remaining between them. The CDR3 sequence is 11 residues long. The V gene's germline CDR1 is DFQATT and CDR2 SNEGSKA (reference sequence).

J is TRBJ1-2 and V is TRBV5-5; the D is unclear. CDR3 length equals 13 residues. V lost 1 base, J lost 5 bases, and 9 bases lay in between. Germline CDR1 SGHKS, CDR2 YYEKEE (reference sequence). CDR3 amino acids: CASSLLGRYGYTF. The CDR3 DNA is TGTGCCAGCAGCTTGCTCGGGAGGTATGGCTACACCTTC.

This chain uses TRBV27 with TRBJ1-2; D unclear. The CDR3 extends over 13 amino acids. With 1 base removed from V and 7 bases from J, the gap between germline ends came to 10 bases. In germline, CDR1 is MNHEY, CDR2 SMNVEV (reference sequence). The CDR3 DNA is TGTGCCAGCAGTTTATGGCCAAGTGGTGGCTACACCTTC. It codes for CASSLWPSGGYTF.

This clone was seen once. The genes are TRBV24-1 and TRBJ2-1, with D perhaps being TRBD1 or TRBD2 (7 bases each). Per germline, CDR1 KGHDR and CDR2 SFDVKD. Trimming shortened V by 6 bases and J by 6 bases, and 17 bases separated the two germline ends. There are 15 residues in the CDR3. The CDR3 nucleotides read TGTGCCACCAGTACAGCGGGAAACAGGGGCAATGAGCAGTTCTTC. It specifies CATSTAGNRGNEQFF.

The chain recombines TRBV6-1 with TRBJ2-3, with 10 bases identical to TRBD1. Germline V gives CDR1 MNHNS, CDR2 SASEGT. After removal of 4 bases from V and 5 bases from J, the junction contained 9 bases not matched to a gene. This CDR3 has 16 amino acids. The CDR3 nucleotides are TGTGCCAGCAGTGTGGGGACAGGGGTTTTAGGAGATACGCAGTATTTT. Protein sequence: CASSVGTGVLGDTQYF.

The J gene is TRBJ2-6, the V gene TRBV7-2; the match to TRBD2 covers 9 bases. Germline V gene lookup returns CDR1 SGHTA and CDR2 FQGNSA. V lost 1 base and J lost 0; bases outside the gene matches: 1. CDR3 length: 17 residues. CDR3 coding DNA: TGTGCCAGCAGCTTAGATAGCGGGGGCTCTGGGGCCAACGTCCTGACTTTC. Protein product: CASSLDSGGSGANVLTF.

The rearrangement joins TRBV18 to TRBJ2-1; no clear D. There are 13 residues in the CDR3. Trimming took off 6 bases at V and 5 bases at J, with 11 bases between the two ends. CDR1 and CDR2 (germline): KGHSH, LQKENI. The CDR3 sequence: CASSLDRNNEQFF. The CDR3 DNA reads as TGTGCCAGCTCGTTGGACCGGAACAATGAGCAGTTCTTC.

V and J are TRBV30 and TRBJ1-2; D unclear. The CDR3 runs to 13 residues. Per germline, CDR1 GTSNPN and CDR2 SVGIG (reference sequence). V was trimmed by 3 bases and J by 3 bases, leaving 11 bases between them. Here the CDR3 DNA reads TGTGCCTGGAGGCACGACAACGACTATGGCTACACCTTC. Protein sequence: CAWRHDNDYGYTF.

V gene TRBV4-1 combines with J gene TRBJ2-3; weak D call: TRBD1 (5 bases). This CDR3 spans 16 amino acids. Trimming pared 4 bases from V and 3 bases from J, leaving 17 bases between. Germline CDR1 is MGHRA and CDR2 is YSYEKL. CDR3 amino acids: CASSRQGATNTDTQYF. CDR3 nucleotide sequence: TGCGCCAGCAGCCGTCAAGGGGCTACTAATACAGATACGCAGTATTTT.

This clone has just one count. The chain uses TRBV2 and TRBJ1-2, with D possibly being TRBD1 (5 bases). The CDR3 contains 14 residues. Germline V gene lookup returns CDR1 SNHLY and CDR2 FYNNEI. V dropped 7 bases and J dropped 8 bases, with 20 bases sitting between them. This CDR3 is CASTVLGTVAGYTF. The CDR3 DNA reads TGTGCCAGCACCGTCCTGGGGACCGTAGCGGGCTACACCTTC.

V is TRBV19 and J is TRBJ1-5; possibly TRBD1 for D (5 bases). The CDR3 is made up of 15 amino acids. Germline V gene lookup returns CDR1 LNHDA and CDR2 SQIVND (reference sequence). V was shortened by 6 bases and J by 5 bases, with 17 bases between the two germline ends. The CDR3 sequence is CASRSGGVGDQPQHF. Here the CDR3 DNA reads TGTGCCAGTAGGTCGGGAGGGGTAGGGGATCAGCCCCAGCATTTT.

The gene calls are TRBV19 and TRBJ2-2; TRBD1 matches 7 bases. The V and J ends lost 4 bases and 5 bases, in that order; junction bases with no gene match: 13. Per the germline V gene, CDR1 is LNHDA and CDR2 is SQIVND (reference sequence). The CDR3 covers 17 residues. CDR3 sequence: CASSTSPGAGGTGELFF. In DNA, the CDR3 is TGTGCCAGTAGTACCTCCCCCGGGGCAGGGGGTACCGGGGAGCTGTTTTTT. The variable domain in full, completed from reference TRBV19 and TRBJ2-2, reads DGGITQSPKYLFRKEGQNVTLSCEQNLNHDAMYWYRQDPGQGLRLIYYSQIVNDFQKGDIAEGYSVSREKKESFPLTVTSAQKNPTAFYLCASSTSPGAGGTGELFFGEGSRLTVL.

The V and J genes are TRBV28 and TRBJ1-2; D uncertain. Per the germline V gene, CDR1 is MDHEN and CDR2 is SYDVKM. There are 15 residues in the CDR3. Between the trimmed V and J ends, which lost 2 bases and 2 bases, there was a span of 12 bases. CDR3 sequence (DNA): TGTGCCAGCAGTTTAAGGAGTCAATGGAACTATGGCTACACCTTC. Translating gives CASSLRSQWNYGYTF.

The genes are TRBV11-2 and TRBJ2-3, with 8 bases fitting TRBD1. In germline, CDR1 is SGHAT, CDR2 FQNNGV. The J segment lost 4 bases and the V segment lost 2 bases, leaving 11 bases of the junction unmatched. The CDR3 consists of 17 residues. CDR3 sequence (DNA): TGTGCCAGCAGCTTATGGGGGACAGGAGGATACCCAGATACGCAGTATTTT. Its translation: CASSLWGTGGYPDTQYF.

The rearrangement uses TRBV18 and TRBJ1-2; D is unclear. In germline, CDR1 is KGHSH, CDR2 LQKENI. The CDR3 is 15 residues long. Between the trimmed V and J ends, which lost 5 bases and 0 bases, there was a span of 13 bases. The CDR3 region is CASSEGRTANYGYTF. CDR3 DNA: TGTGCCAGCTCAGAGGGCCGAACAGCTAACTATGGCTACACCTTC.

J is TRBJ1-1 and V is TRBV28; TRBD1 aligns across 8 bases. Per germline, CDR1 MDHEN and CDR2 SYDVKM. The CDR3 covers 15 residues. Losses at the gene ends were 6 bases for V and 3 bases for J; bases not matched to a gene: 9. The CDR3 here is CASSPIGQGDTEAFF. The CDR3 DNA follows: TGTGCCAGCAGCCCCATTGGACAGGGAGACACTGAAGCTTTCTTT.

The V gene is TRBV6-2 or TRBV6-3, the J gene TRBJ1-5, with TRBD1 matching 9 bases. Germline V lookup: CDR1 MNHEY, CDR2 SVGEGT. V was clipped by 6 bases and J by 2 bases; unmatched bases: 5. This CDR3 contains 15 residues. CDR3 loop: CASSQGDRGNQPQHF. The CDR3 DNA is TGTGCCAGCAGCCAAGGGGACAGGGGCAATCAGCCCCAGCATTTT.

The J gene is TRBJ2-3, the V gene TRBV6-1, with 8 bases fitting TRBD2. J lost 3 bases, V lost 3 bases, and 5 bases had no gene match. The V gene's germline CDR1 is MNHNS and CDR2 SASEGT. The CDR3 is made up of 15 amino acids. The CDR3 sequence: CASSDRRGGTDTQYF. The CDR3 DNA reads TGTGCCAGCAGTGATCGTCGGGGGGGAACAGATACGCAGTATTTT.

The chain combines TRBV18 with TRBJ1-5; D perhaps matches TRBD1 (5 bases). CDR3 length equals 14 residues. Germline V gene data show CDR1 as KGHSH and CDR2 as LQKENI. Deletions cut 6 bases from V and 6 bases from J, with 15 bases between. Here the CDR3 DNA reads TGTGCCAGCTCGCCCGACAGCCCGGCTCAGCCCCAGCATTTT. It specifies CASSPDSPAQPQHF.

The chain combines TRBV6-5 with TRBJ1-5; 7 bases are a match to TRBD1. Germline V lookup: CDR1 MNHEY, CDR2 SVGAGI. V lost 6 bases and J lost 0; bases outside the gene matches: 5. The CDR3 loop spans 15 amino acids. The CDR3: CASRVTGASNQPQHF. The CDR3 DNA is TGTGCCAGCAGGGTAACAGGGGCTAGCAATCAGCCCCAGCATTTT.

The V call is TRBV19, the J call TRBJ1-3; D is undetermined. CDR3 size: 16 residues. V was clipped by 7 bases and J by 4 bases, with 20 bases between them. Germline V gives CDR1 LNHDA, CDR2 SQIVND (reference sequence). The CDR3, as DNA: TGTGCCAGTAAAAGTCAGTCGCAAGGAGACGGAAACACCATATATTTT. Translated, it gives CASKSQSQGDGNTIYF.

The V call is TRBV28, the J call TRBJ2-7; 13 bases match TRBD2. CDR1 and CDR2 from the germline V gene are MDHEN and SYDVKM. V trimming: 5 bases; J trimming: 7 bases; junction bases outside the gene matches: 5. The CDR3 loop spans 14 amino acids. The CDR3 protein is CASSGTSGEREQYV. DNA of the CDR3: TGTGCCAGCAGTGGGACTAGCGGGGAAAGAGAGCAGTACGTC.

Here the CDR3 reads CASTVMGSSYNEQFF. In nucleotides, the CDR3 is TGTGCCAGTACCGTTATGGGAAGCTCCTACAATGAGCAGTTCTTC. This chain links TRBV19 with TRBJ2-1; D is uncertain. This CDR3 is built from 15 residues. V lost 7 bases to trimming and J lost 0 bases, with 13 bases between them. Per the germline V gene, CDR1 is LNHDA and CDR2 is SQIVND (reference sequence).

J is TRBJ1-2 and V is TRBV28, with unresolved D. The CDR3 contains 14 residues. V was trimmed by 2 bases and J by 0 bases, leaving 7 bases between them. In germline, CDR1 is MDHEN, CDR2 SYDVKM. CDR3 sequence: CASSLKGANYGYTF. Written as DNA, the CDR3 is TGTGCCAGCAGTTTAAAGGGAGCTAACTATGGCTACACCTTC.

This rearrangement joins TRBV6-2 or TRBV6-3 to TRBJ2-2; the match to TRBD1 covers 12 bases. V lost 1 base and J lost 2; bases outside the gene matches: 11. Per germline, CDR1 MNHEY and CDR2 SVGEGT. The CDR3 is 20 amino acids. The CDR3 bases are TGTGCCAGCAGTTACTGGGACAGGGGGCGATCTCTGTCTAACACCGGGGAGCTGTTTTTT. The encoded protein is CASSYWDRGRSLSNTGELFF.

The V call is TRBV6-6, the J call TRBJ2-3; TRBD1 is a possible D gene (5 bases). In germline, CDR1 is MNHNY, CDR2 SVGAGI (reference sequence). The ends were cut back, 2 bases at V and 4 bases at J, with 10 bases in the middle. CDR3 length equals 14 residues. The CDR3 is CASSYRGKADTQYF. DNA for the CDR3: TGTGCCAGCAGTTACAGGGGTAAGGCAGATACGCAGTATTTT.

The chain couples TRBV5-1 to TRBJ2-5, with 14 bases lining up with TRBD2. CDR1 is SGHRS and CDR2 is YFSETQ in the germline V gene. This CDR3 is 16 amino acids long. V was pared by 4 bases and J by 5 bases, with 7 bases of the junction left unmatched. Here the CDR3 DNA reads TGCGCCAGCAGCCTCCGACTAGCGGGGGGGCGGGAGACCCAGTACTTC. Encoded protein: CASSLRLAGGRETQYF.

The chain uses TRBV6-6 and TRBJ1-5; possibly TRBD1 for D (6 bases). The V gene lost 6 bases and the J gene lost 4 bases, with 10 bases spanning the gap. The CDR3 is made up of 13 amino acids. Germline V lookup: CDR1 MNHNY, CDR2 SVGAGI (reference sequence). This chain's CDR3 is CASSRDKNQPQHF. CDR3 bases: TGTGCCAGCAGCCGGGACAAAAATCAGCCCCAGCATTTT.